One sample yielded the 8 T cell receptor beta chains listed below, sequenced in a study of Graves' ophthalmopathy and Graves' hyperthyroidism. TCR beta CDR3 amplification used RNA transcripts. HTBI-primed RT-PCR formed the first round, and a multiplex PCR formed the second. MiXCR was run by TCRdb on the multiplex PCR reads, yielding one entry per CDR3 protein. The table lists a few hundred thousand distinct CDR3 sequences, roughly 15% of them singletons. Sample: peripheral blood. The source of these receptors is an adult woman with stable Graves' hyperthyroidism.

This clonotype has ten or more counts. The chain couples TRBV10-3 to TRBJ2-7, with D hard to call. V was trimmed by 6 bases and J by 1 base, leaving 10 bases between them. Germline V CDR1 and CDR2: ENHRY, SYGVKD. The CDR3 runs 13 residues. In nucleotides, the CDR3 is TGTGCCATCAGAGTTGGAGATTCCTACGAGCAGTACTTC. Its protein product is CAIRVGDSYEQYF.

The chain is built from TRBV18 and TRBJ1-1, with D uncertain. Germline CDR1 is KGHSH and CDR2 is LQKENI. Trimming pared 6 bases from V and 4 bases from J, leaving 18 bases between. This CDR3 has 15 residues. CDR3 coding DNA: TGTGCCAGCTCCCCAAGAAAAGGGTATCGCACTGAAGCTTTCTTT. This encodes CASSPRKGYRTEAFF.

This clonotype was found many times. The genes are TRBV4-1 and TRBJ2-5, with 13 bases identical to TRBD2. Per germline, CDR1 MGHRA and CDR2 YSYEKL. After removal of 0 bases from V and 5 bases from J, the junction contained 9 bases not matched to a gene. The CDR3 is 18 amino acids. The CDR3 region has the DNA TGCGCCAGCAGCCAAGATTTTACTAGCGGGAGGGCCCTTGAGACCCAGTACTTC. It codes for CASSQDFTSGRALETQYF.

This clonotype was recorded many times. V usage is TRBV20-1 and J usage is TRBJ2-7; D is possibly TRBD2 (7 bases). V was cut by 1 base and J by 2 bases, with 18 bases left in between. This CDR3 region has 16 residues. The germline gives CDR1 DFQATT, CDR2 SNEGSKA (reference sequence). CDR3 coding DNA: TGCAGTGCTAGAGGAGGGGGGAGGGAACTGCCCTACGAGCAGTACTTC. This translates into CSARGGGRELPYEQYF.

Many counts were recorded for this clonotype. The chain has TRBV20-1 and TRBJ1-5, with D hard to call. The V end lost 3 bases, the J end lost 0 bases, and 3 bases lay between the germline ends. Germline loops: CDR1 DFQATT, CDR2 SNEGSKA (reference sequence). This CDR3 is built from 12 residues. The DNA of the CDR3 is TGCAGTGCTAGGTCTAGCAATCAGCCCCAGCATTTT. Translation: CSARSSNQPQHF.

This clonotype came up many times. J is TRBJ1-5 and V is TRBV6-1, with D perhaps matching TRBD1 (6 bases). CDR3 length: 17 residues. Trimming removed 1 base from V and 0 bases from J, with 13 bases in between. Germline V gives CDR1 MNHNS, CDR2 SASEGT. Here the CDR3 reads CASSEVGTTYSNQPQHF. In nucleotides, the CDR3 is TGTGCCAGCAGTGAAGTTGGGACAACCTATAGCAATCAGCCCCAGCATTTT.

This clonotype was seen ten or more times. The V gene is TRBV12-5, the J gene TRBJ1-5, with D unclear. CDR3 length equals 13 residues. Trimming cost V 7 bases and J 5 bases, with 12 bases left between them. Per the germline V gene, CDR1 is LGHNT and CDR2 is FRNRAP. CDR3 amino acids: CASAWVGDQPQHF. The CDR3 bases are TGTGCTAGTGCGTGGGTTGGCGATCAGCCCCAGCATTTT.

The chain recombines TRBV10-3 with TRBJ2-2; D ambiguous. The CDR3 consists of 13 residues. CDR1 is ENHRY and CDR2 is SYGVKD in the germline V gene. Between the trimmed V and J ends, which lost 1 base and 7 bases, there was a span of 7 bases. For the CDR3, the DNA is TGTGCCATCAGTGAGTTAGGGCGCGGGGAGCTGTTTTTT. Translated: CAISELGRGELFF.